Detailed here is one TCR beta chain. The target antigen is unknown. This CDR3 has 16 residues. Germline CDR1 reads MDHEN; CDR2 reads SYDVKM. V was clipped by 5 bases and J by 4 bases; unmatched bases: 6. The data were taken from a study of cytomegalovirus exposure and HLA in healthy donors. The PCR made use of 60 Vbeta and 13 Jbeta primers. Data came from immunoSEQ multiplex PCR; TCRdb stores just in-frame clones and leaves some out. Of 55,000 to 65,000 clones detected, under 90% appear once; the ten largest clones hold around 4.2%. Findings and limits, study-wide: The majority of CMV-associated TCR beta chains were reported as apparently HLA-restricted in a later analysis. Per a later analysis, HLA-associated TCR beta chains showed more clonal expansion than other, equally common TCR beta chains.

At collection, donors were nominally healthy, but unrecorded immune exposures were probable. The chain combines TRBV28 with TRBJ2-5; 14 bases agree with TRBD2. The sequenced sample consisted of PBMCs. This TCR was recovered from a woman between 40 and 55 years old in good health and CMV-seronegative. CDR3 bases: TGTGCCAGCAGTCGGGGACTAGCGGGAGTTTTAGAGACCCAGTACTTC. Translation gives CASSRGLAGVLETQYF. The entire variable domain, with the rest obtained from reference TRBV28 and TRBJ2-5, is as follows: DVKVTQSSRYLVKRTGEKVFLECVQDMDHENMFWYRQDPGLGLRLIYFSYDVKMKEKGDIPEGYSVSREKKERFSLILESASTNQTSMYLCASSRGLAGVLETQYFGPGTRLLVL.